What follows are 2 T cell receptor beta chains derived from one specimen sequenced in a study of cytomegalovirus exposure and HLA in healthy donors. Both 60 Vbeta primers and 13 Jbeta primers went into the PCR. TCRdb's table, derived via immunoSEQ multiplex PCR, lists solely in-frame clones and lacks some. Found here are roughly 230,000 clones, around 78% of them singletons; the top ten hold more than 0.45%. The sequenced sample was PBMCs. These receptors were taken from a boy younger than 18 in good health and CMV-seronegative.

The CDR3 spells CSVDQGTYNSPLHF. In nucleotides, the CDR3 is TGCAGCGTTGATCAGGGCACCTATAATTCACCCCTCCACTTT. The chain is built from TRBV29-1 and TRBJ1-6; tentative D call: TRBD1 (5 bases). The V end lost 3 bases, the J end lost 2 bases, and 8 bases lay between the germline ends. This CDR3 is built from 14 residues. CDR1 and CDR2 from the germline V gene are SQVTM and ANQGSEA.

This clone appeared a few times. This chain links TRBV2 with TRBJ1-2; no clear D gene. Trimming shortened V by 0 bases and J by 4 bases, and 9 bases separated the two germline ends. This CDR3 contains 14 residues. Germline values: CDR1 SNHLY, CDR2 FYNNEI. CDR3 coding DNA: TGTGCCAGCAGTGAAGCGCCCGGGGTCTATGGCTACACCTTC. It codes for CASSEAPGVYGYTF.